The clone carrying this T cell receptor (beta chain) was recorded a few times. Its antigen is unidentified. These data belong to a study of PD-L1 blockade in urothelial cancer. Overall study context: Prior exposure to chemotherapy in patients amounted to 0 to 3 regimens received. Study outcomes and limitations: Pretreatment TCR clonality in blood, when below the median, was predictive of better survival.

Spiking each PCR with synthetic TCR analog templates was performed. Using immunoSEQ multiplex PCR, the repertoire was profiled, and TCRdb retains in-frame clones only, with some absent. Of tens of thousands of clones listed, roughly 80% are singletons. This sample's time point: pretreatment peripheral blood. Patients' cancers were locally advanced or metastatic urothelial carcinomas. Germline V lookup: CDR1 SNHLY, CDR2 FYNNEI. Trimming took 5 bases from V and 6 from J, leaving 8 bases between them. The length of the CDR3 is 12 residues. This clonotype originated in a man aged 40-49 years with urothelial cancer. Sequencing was performed on PBMCs, taken around atezolizumab (anti-PD-L1) treatment. The chain couples TRBV2 to TRBJ2-1, with D tentatively TRBD1 (6 bases). The CDR3: CASSQQGNEQFF. CDR3 bases: TGTGCCAGCAGTCAACAGGGCAATGAGCAGTTCTTC.